One sample yielded the 27 T cell receptor beta chains listed below, sequenced in a study of shared clonotypes between healthy human individuals. Only CD45RO-negative cells positively selected for CCR7 counted as naive CD8 cells, so terminally differentiated effector memory CD45RA+ cells were excluded. Measured with immunoSEQ multiplex PCR; TCRdb has only the in-frame clones, and not every one. The table records millions of clones, 85% to 95% of them present only once. The sample comprised naive CD8+ T cells from PBMCs. These receptors all stem from a man aged 18 to 30 in good health. Some clones in this sample may be carry-over from other donors' samples.

J is TRBJ1-5 and V is TRBV27; D ambiguous. V was shortened by 0 bases and J by 2 bases, with 5 bases between the two germline ends. This CDR3 contains 14 residues. Germline assignment: CDR1 MNHEY and CDR2 SMNVEV (reference sequence). The CDR3 protein is CASSLSIGNQPQHF. The DNA of the CDR3 is TGTGCCAGCAGTTTATCGATAGGCAATCAGCCCCAGCATTTT.

For this clone: The sample carries other DNA sequences with the same CDR3. The chain carries TRBV9 and TRBJ2-7, with 12 bases that match TRBD2. Germline V gives CDR1 SGDLS, CDR2 YYNGEE. V dropped 3 bases and J dropped 2; count of bases not matched to a gene: 3. The CDR3 loop spans 15 amino acids. The CDR3 DNA is TGTGCCAGCAGCGCCGGACTAGCGGGGACCTACGAGCAGTACTTC. Translation gives CASSAGLAGTYEQYF.

With regard to this clone: This specimen includes other DNA sequences encoding the same CDR3. This chain connects TRBV27 to TRBJ2-7; 8 bases match TRBD2. Germline CDR1 MNHEY, CDR2 SMNVEV (reference sequence). This CDR3 region has 14 residues. The V segment lost 3 bases and the J segment 2 bases; nucleotides outside the gene matches: 3. CDR3 coding DNA: TGTGCCAGCAGTTTCACTAGCGGAACCTACGAGCAGTACTTC. Its protein is CASSFTSGTYEQYF.

This sequence joins TRBV5-8 and TRBJ1-2, with unresolved D. This CDR3 has 15 residues. Between the trimmed V and J ends, which lost 4 bases and 5 bases, there was a span of 18 bases. CDR1 SGHTS and CDR2 YDEGEE come from the germline V gene. The CDR3 loop is CASSHTPNQKYGYTF. Written as DNA, the CDR3 is TGTGCCAGCAGCCACACCCCGAACCAAAAATATGGCTACACCTTC.

The chain carries TRBV7-9 and TRBJ2-1; 7 bases align to TRBD2. V lost 0 bases to trimming and J lost 5 bases; unmatched junction nucleotides: 4. Germline-derived CDR1 and CDR2 are SEHNR and FQNEAQ (reference sequence). The CDR3 length is 15 residues. The CDR3 bases are TGTGCCAGCAGCTTAGCGGGAGGGCCCGACAATGAGCAGTTCTTC. The encoded protein is CASSLAGGPDNEQFF.

This chain uses TRBV9 with TRBJ1-1, with D possibly TRBD1 on 6 matching bases. V was cut by 2 bases and J by 0 bases, with 14 bases left in between. CDR1 SGDLS and CDR2 YYNGEE come from the germline V gene. The CDR3 length is 16 residues. CDR3 protein: CASSVGQRTLNTEAFF. The CDR3 coding sequence is TGTGCCAGCAGCGTCGGACAGAGAACTTTGAACACTGAAGCTTTCTTT.

This chain connects TRBV28 to TRBJ2-5; TRBD2 might be the D (6 bases). The length of the CDR3 is 14 residues. The germline CDR1 and CDR2 sequences are MDHEN and SYDVKM. The germline V and J ends were trimmed by 4 bases and 5 bases, with 14 bases remaining between them. The DNA of the CDR3 is TGTGCCAGCAGTTCAACCACTAGCTTGGAGACCCAGTACTTC. This encodes CASSSTTSLETQYF.

This clone was counted only a few times. The chain carries TRBV5-4 and TRBJ1-5; TRBD1 matches at 7 bases. This CDR3 spans 14 amino acids. V gave up 4 bases and J gave up 2 bases; unmatched junction bases: 3. Germline V lookup: CDR1 SGHNT, CDR2 YYREEE (reference sequence). The CDR3 reads CASSAGTGNQPQHF. CDR3 sequence (DNA): TGTGCCAGCAGCGCCGGGACAGGCAATCAGCCCCAGCATTTT. The full variable domain, its missing parts supplied by reference TRBV5-4 and TRBJ1-5, is ETGVTQSPTHLIKTRGQQVTLRCSSQSGHNTVSWYQQALGQGPQFIFQYYREEENGRGNFPPRFSGLQFPNYSSELNVNALELDDSALYLCASSAGTGNQPQHFGDGTRLSIL.

The CDR3 loop reads CASSVERVSYEQYF. CDR3 nucleotide sequence: TGTGCCAGCAGCGTAGAGAGGGTTTCCTACGAGCAGTACTTC. The rearrangement uses TRBV9 and TRBJ2-7; D perhaps matches TRBD2 (5 bases). The germline V gene has CDR1 SGDLS and CDR2 YYNGEE. The CDR3 consists of 14 residues. V was cut by 0 bases and J by 1 base, with 8 bases left in between.

For the CDR3, the DNA is TGTGCCAGCAGCCAAGTTGTGGGGTACGAGCAGTACTTC. Its translation is CASSQVVGYEQYF. V and J are TRBV4-2 and TRBJ2-7; D not certain. Trimming removed 1 base at V and 4 bases at J, with 8 bases between. The CDR3 consists of 13 residues. Germline assignment: CDR1 LGHNA and CDR2 YNFKEQ.

In this sample, this clone turned up once. V gene TRBV6-1 combines with J gene TRBJ1-1; tentative D call: TRBD1 (6 bases). This CDR3 spans 13 amino acids. Trimming shortened V by 6 bases and J by 4 bases, and 12 bases separated the two germline ends. The germline V gene encodes CDR1 MNHNS and CDR2 SASEGT. The CDR3 coding sequence is TGTGCCAGCAGGTCTACAGGGCCCACTGAAGCTTTCTTT. It specifies CASRSTGPTEAFF.

The chain couples TRBV6-5 to TRBJ2-7; 9 nucleotides match TRBD2. V gave up 5 bases and J gave up 5 bases; unmatched junction bases: 7. Germline CDR1 MNHEY, CDR2 SVGAGI. The CDR3 runs to 14 residues. As DNA, the CDR3 is TGTGCCAGCAGTGGGGGGCTAGCGGGAAACGAGCAGTACTTC. It specifies CASSGGLAGNEQYF.

The gene calls are TRBV9 and TRBJ2-3, with 8 nucleotides matching TRBD1. Germline CDR1 is SGDLS and CDR2 is YYNGEE. The CDR3 runs to 15 residues. The V and J ends lost 0 bases and 3 bases, in that order; junction bases with no gene match: 3. DNA of the CDR3: TGTGCCAGCAGCGTAGACGACAGGGGAACAGATACGCAGTATTTT. It is translated as CASSVDDRGTDTQYF.

V usage is TRBV7-6 and J usage is TRBJ2-5; no reliable D call. The V end lost 8 bases, the J end lost 8 bases, and 3 bases lay between the germline ends. Germline lookup yields CDR1 SGHVS and CDR2 FNYEAQ. This CDR3 is built from 8 residues. The CDR3 region has the DNA TGTGCCAGCCCCACCCAGTACTTC. This gives the protein CASPTQYF. The full variable domain, in which reference TRBV7-6 and TRBJ2-5 provide the parts outside the CDR3, is GAGVSQSPRYKVTKRGQDVALRCDPISGHVSLYWYRQALGQGPEFLTYFNYEAQQDKSGLPNDRFSAERPEGSISTLTIQRTEQRDSAMYRCASPTQYFGPGTRLLVL.

V usage is TRBV27 and J usage is TRBJ2-3; the match to TRBD2 covers 8 bases. With V trimmed by 3 bases and J by 6 bases, 11 bases remained unmatched. The CDR3 is 16 residues long. Per germline, CDR1 MNHEY and CDR2 SMNVEV (reference sequence). The CDR3 sequence: CASSLGGGRTRDTQYF. CDR3 in DNA: TGTGCCAGCAGTTTGGGCGGCGGGAGGACCCGGGATACGCAGTATTTT.

The rearrangement links TRBV6-6 to TRBJ2-3; D unresolved. The CDR3 consists of 14 residues. V dropped 7 bases and J dropped 2 bases, with 13 bases sitting between them. Germline CDR1 is MNHNY and CDR2 is SVGAGI (reference sequence). The CDR3 DNA follows: TGTGCCAGCACCCAAGGGCTTTACACAGATACGCAGTATTTT. This encodes CASTQGLYTDTQYF.

The chain is built from TRBV27 and TRBJ2-1; D is unclear. Trimming shortened V by 5 bases and J by 9 bases, and 20 bases separated the two germline ends. The CDR3 loop spans 15 amino acids. The germline gives CDR1 MNHEY, CDR2 SMNVEV (reference sequence). CDR3 in amino acids: CASSPDFTPPGEQFF. CDR3 nucleotides: TGTGCCAGCAGTCCAGATTTCACTCCCCCAGGTGAGCAGTTCTTC.

This clone was counted a few times. The J gene is TRBJ2-1, the V gene TRBV28; 10 bases are a match to TRBD2. CDR3 length equals 15 residues. Germline CDR1 is MDHEN and CDR2 is SYDVKM. The V and J ends lost 6 bases and 6 bases, in that order; junction bases with no gene match: 8. The CDR3 protein is CASSLGLAKPNEQFF. Here the CDR3 DNA reads TGTGCCAGCAGCCTGGGACTAGCGAAACCCAATGAGCAGTTCTTC.

This chain connects TRBV28 to TRBJ1-2; tentatively, D is TRBD1 (5 bases). V dropped 6 bases and J dropped 3 bases, with 23 bases sitting between them. This CDR3 has 17 amino acids. Germline V CDR1 and CDR2: MDHEN, SYDVKM. In DNA form, the CDR3 reads TGTGCCAGCAGGACAAAAAGAGAGGGGCTACCACACTATGGCTACACCTTC. This gives the protein CASRTKREGLPHYGYTF.

The V and J genes are TRBV11-2 and TRBJ2-7; the D call may be TRBD1 or TRBD2 (5 bases each). The CDR3 sequence is 14 residues long. V lost 2 bases to trimming and J lost 3 bases, with 11 bases between them. CDR1 is SGHAT, CDR2 FQNNGV, per germline. CDR3: CASSLPGPSYEQYF. The CDR3 DNA reads TGTGCCAGCAGCTTACCGGGACCAAGCTACGAGCAGTACTTC. Complete variable domain (other parts from reference TRBV11-2 and TRBJ2-7): EAGVAQSPRYKIIEKRQSVAFWCNPISGHATLYWYQQILGQGPKLLIQFQNNGVVDDSQLPKDRFSAERLKGVDSTLKIQPAKLEDSAVYLCASSLPGPSYEQYFGPGTRLTVT.

The chain joins TRBV27 to TRBJ2-5, with 7 bases fitting TRBD2. The V gene end was trimmed by 5 bases and the J gene end by 5 bases; junction bases not matched to a gene: 5. Germline values: CDR1 MNHEY, CDR2 SMNVEV (reference sequence). The CDR3 totals 13 residues. CDR3 region: CASSLHGGETQYF. The CDR3 region has the DNA TGTGCCAGCAGTCTCCACGGGGGGGAGACCCAGTACTTC.

The chain links TRBV28 to TRBJ2-2, with TRBD2 matching over 10 bases. V shed 6 bases, J shed 2 bases, and the junction held 6 bases outside the gene matches. The CDR3 totals 16 residues. CDR1 and CDR2 (germline): MDHEN, SYDVKM. CDR3 in DNA: TGTGCCAGCAGGGACCTAGCGGGAGCTAACACCGGGGAGCTGTTTTTT. The encoded protein is CASRDLAGANTGELFF.

The chain carries TRBV28 and TRBJ2-5; 7 bases map to TRBD1. The CDR3 runs 14 residues. With 7 bases clipped from V and 2 bases from J, the junction kept 7 bases outside the gene matches. In germline, CDR1 is MDHEN, CDR2 SYDVKM. The DNA for the CDR3 is TGTGCCAGCAATCCGACAGGGAGACAAGAGACCCAGTACTTC. Protein sequence: CASNPTGRQETQYF.

The V gene is TRBV7-2, the J gene TRBJ2-7; 15 bases map to TRBD2. The trim removed 5 bases at V and 4 bases at J, leaving 9 bases unmatched. Germline V gene data show CDR1 as SGHTA and CDR2 as FQGNSA. The CDR3 is made up of 17 amino acids. The CDR3 spells CASSLGLAGGPGYEQYF. CDR3 nucleotide sequence: TGTGCCAGCAGCCTCGGACTAGCGGGAGGGCCTGGGTACGAGCAGTACTTC.

This clone was recorded only once. The J gene is TRBJ2-1, the V gene TRBV29-1; TRBD2 is a possible D gene (5 bases). Trimming left V 8 bases short and J 1 base short, with 12 bases between. The CDR3 totals 13 residues. CDR1 SQVTM and CDR2 ANQGSEA come from the germline V gene. CDR3 loop: CSQTSESYNEQFF. The CDR3 bases are TGCAGCCAAACTAGTGAGTCCTACAATGAGCAGTTCTTC.

The chain couples TRBV5-1 to TRBJ2-2, with 8 bases lining up with TRBD2. The V gene's germline CDR1 is SGHRS and CDR2 YFSETQ. The CDR3 spans 15 residues. V gave up 5 bases and J gave up 3 bases; unmatched junction bases: 6. The DNA for the CDR3 is TGCGCCAGCAGGTTGCGGGAGGACTACACCGGGGAGCTGTTTTTT. It translates to CASRLREDYTGELFF.

The chain joins TRBV10-1 to TRBJ2-3; no clear D gene. Germline V gene sequence: CDR1 WNHNN, CDR2 SYGVQD (reference sequence). The CDR3 contains 14 residues. The ends were cut back, 5 bases at V and 4 bases at J, with 13 bases in the middle. CDR3 sequence: CASSQSSVADTQYF. CDR3 bases: TGCGCCAGCAGTCAGAGTTCAGTCGCAGATACGCAGTATTTT.